This is a list of T cell receptor beta chains from one sample in a study of monozygotic twins with inflammatory bowel disease. No DNA is given; TCRdb re-called the 5' RACE reads and lists each CDR3 protein once. The ten most abundant clones cover roughly 5.3% of a sample with roughly 300,000 distinct CDR3 sequences. The specimen was blood. Every receptor here comes from a human donor with ulcerative colitis or Crohn's disease, or a healthy co-twin of an affected twin (not recorded which). Both conserved end residues are part of each CDR3. Fields, in order: J gene, V gene, CDR3 length, CDR3 protein.

J: TRBJ2-5; V: TRBV5-1; length: 14; CDR3: CASTSGGGEETQYF
J: TRBJ1-3; V: TRBV28; length: 15; CDR3: CASLRATLIGNTIYF
J: TRBJ2-5; V: TRBV7-3; length: 15; CDR3: CASSLILGGGETQYF
J: TRBJ2-2; V: TRBV5-1; length: 15; CDR3: CASSFQTLNTGELFF
J: TRBJ1-5; V: TRBV7-3; length: 13; CDR3: CASSPGVHQPQHF
J: TRBJ2-7; V: TRBV6-1; length: 15; CDR3: CASRQRQGPAYEQYF
J: TRBJ2-5; V: TRBV6-1; length: 14; CDR3: CASSIRGAYETQYF
J: TRBJ2-4; V: TRBV12-3/TRBV12-4; length: 14; CDR3: CASSANSGGNIQYF
J: TRBJ1-4; V: TRBV25-1; length: 15; CDR3: CASSGGTYANEKLFF
J: TRBJ2-1; V: TRBV20-1; length: 13; CDR3: CSARGGPYNEQFF
J: TRBJ2-7; V: TRBV7-9; length: 15; CDR3: CASDHGGAVRHEQYF
J: TRBJ1-2; V: TRBV5-5; length: 14; CDR3: CASSLDNRGRGYTF
J: TRBJ2-2; V: TRBV24-1; length: 15; CDR3: CATSDPHRNTGELFF
J: TRBJ2-1; V: TRBV12-3/TRBV12-4; length: 16; CDR3: CASRHRGRSSYNEQFF
J: TRBJ2-2; V: TRBV7-3; length: 17; CDR3: CASSLKGGAGGTGELFF
J: TRBJ2-3; V: TRBV4-3; length: 14; CDR3: CASSQDSWGNTQYF
J: TRBJ1-2; V: TRBV6-5; length: 15; CDR3: CASSYQPSEGDGYTF